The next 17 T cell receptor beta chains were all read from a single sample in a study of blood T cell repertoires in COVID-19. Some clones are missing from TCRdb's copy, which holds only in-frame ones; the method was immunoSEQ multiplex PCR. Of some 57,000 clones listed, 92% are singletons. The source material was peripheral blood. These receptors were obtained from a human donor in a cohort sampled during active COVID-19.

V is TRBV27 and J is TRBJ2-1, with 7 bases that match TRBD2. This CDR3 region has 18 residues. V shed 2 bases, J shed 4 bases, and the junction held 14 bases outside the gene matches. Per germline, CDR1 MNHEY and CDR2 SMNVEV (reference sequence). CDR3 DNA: TGTGCCAGCAGTTTAGGGGCTATACAAGCGGGGTGGTACAATGAGCAGTTCTTC. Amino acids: CASSLGAIQAGWYNEQFF.

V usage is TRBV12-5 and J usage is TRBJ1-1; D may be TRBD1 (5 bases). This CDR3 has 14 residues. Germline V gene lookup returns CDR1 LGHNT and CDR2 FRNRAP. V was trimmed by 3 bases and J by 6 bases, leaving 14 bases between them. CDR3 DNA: TGTGCTAGTGGTTTACCCCCGACAGCATCTGAAGCTTTCTTT. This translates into CASGLPPTASEAFF.

As DNA, the CDR3 is TGCGCCAGCAGCAGTCAACTAGCGCTGGGGGGCAATGAGCAGTTCTTC. Encoded protein: CASSSQLALGGNEQFF. V gene TRBV5-1 combines with J gene TRBJ2-1, with TRBD2 matching 7 bases. The CDR3 extends over 16 amino acids. V was pared by 4 bases and J by 6 bases, with 13 bases of the junction left unmatched. From germline, CDR1 is SGHRS and CDR2 YFSETQ.

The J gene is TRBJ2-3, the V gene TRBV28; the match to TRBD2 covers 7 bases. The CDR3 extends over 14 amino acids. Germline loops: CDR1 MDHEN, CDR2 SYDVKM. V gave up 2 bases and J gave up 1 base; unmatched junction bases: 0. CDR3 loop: CASSLAGGTDTQYF. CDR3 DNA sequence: TGTGCCAGCAGTTTAGCGGGGGGCACAGATACGCAGTATTTT.

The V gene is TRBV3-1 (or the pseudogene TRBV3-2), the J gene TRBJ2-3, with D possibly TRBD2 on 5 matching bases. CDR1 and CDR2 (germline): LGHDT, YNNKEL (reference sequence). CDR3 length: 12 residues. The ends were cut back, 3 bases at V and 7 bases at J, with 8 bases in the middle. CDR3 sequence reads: CASSQSGNTQYF. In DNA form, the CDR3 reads TGTGCCAGCAGCCAGAGCGGAAATACGCAGTATTTT.

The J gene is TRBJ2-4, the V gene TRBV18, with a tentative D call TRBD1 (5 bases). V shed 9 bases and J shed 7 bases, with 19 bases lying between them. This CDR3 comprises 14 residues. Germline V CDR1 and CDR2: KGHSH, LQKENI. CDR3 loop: CASSGQGLRNIQYF. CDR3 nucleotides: TGTGCCAGTTCCGGTCAGGGATTACGGAACATTCAGTACTTC.

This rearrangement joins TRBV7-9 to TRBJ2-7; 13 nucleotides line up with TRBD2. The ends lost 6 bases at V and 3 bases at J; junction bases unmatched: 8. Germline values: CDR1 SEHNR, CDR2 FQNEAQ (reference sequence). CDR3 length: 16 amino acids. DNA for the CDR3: TGTGCCAGCAGTAGGGGACTAGCGGGGCAACGCTACGAGCAGTACTTC. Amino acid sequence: CASSRGLAGQRYEQYF.

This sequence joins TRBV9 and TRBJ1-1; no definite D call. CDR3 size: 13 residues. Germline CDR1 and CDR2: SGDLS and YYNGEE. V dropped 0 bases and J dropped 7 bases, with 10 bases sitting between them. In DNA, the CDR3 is TGTGCCAGCAGCGTAGGAGTGGCAGGTGAAGCTTTCTTT. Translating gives CASSVGVAGEAFF.

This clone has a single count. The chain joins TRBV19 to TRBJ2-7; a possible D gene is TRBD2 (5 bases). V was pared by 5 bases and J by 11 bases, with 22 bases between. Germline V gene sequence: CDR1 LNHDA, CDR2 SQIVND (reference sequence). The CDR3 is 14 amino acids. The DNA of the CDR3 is TGTGCCAGTAGTCCTTCAAGCCAACCGGGGAAGGAGTACTTC. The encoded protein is CASSPSSQPGKEYF.

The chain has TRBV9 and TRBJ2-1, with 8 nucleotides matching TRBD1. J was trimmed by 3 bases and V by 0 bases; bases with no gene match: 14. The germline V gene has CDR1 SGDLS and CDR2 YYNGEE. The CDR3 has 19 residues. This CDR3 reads CASSVEERGRTGNYNEQFF. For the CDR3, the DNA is TGTGCCAGCAGCGTAGAAGAACGTGGGAGGACAGGGAACTACAATGAGCAGTTCTTC.

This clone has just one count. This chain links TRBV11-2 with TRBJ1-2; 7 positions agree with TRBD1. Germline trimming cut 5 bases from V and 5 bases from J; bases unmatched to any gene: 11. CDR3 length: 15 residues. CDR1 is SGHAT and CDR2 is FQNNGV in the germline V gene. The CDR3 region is CASSLRQGWGYGYTF. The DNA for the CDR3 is TGTGCCAGCAGCCTCCGACAGGGTTGGGGTTATGGCTACACCTTC.

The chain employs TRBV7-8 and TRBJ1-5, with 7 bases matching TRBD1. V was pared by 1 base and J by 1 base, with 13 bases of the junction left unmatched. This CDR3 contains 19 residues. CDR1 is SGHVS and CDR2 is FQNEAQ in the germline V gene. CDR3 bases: TGTGCCAGCAGCTTAGGATGGGACAGACCGGTGGGGAGCAATCAGCCCCAGCATTTT. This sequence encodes CASSLGWDRPVGSNQPQHF.

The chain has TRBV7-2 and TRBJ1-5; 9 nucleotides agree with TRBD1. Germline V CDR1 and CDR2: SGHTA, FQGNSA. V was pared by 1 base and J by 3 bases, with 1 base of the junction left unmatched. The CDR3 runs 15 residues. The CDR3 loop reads CASSLGTGANQPQHF. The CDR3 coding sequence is TGTGCCAGCAGCTTAGGGACAGGGGCCAATCAGCCCCAGCATTTT.

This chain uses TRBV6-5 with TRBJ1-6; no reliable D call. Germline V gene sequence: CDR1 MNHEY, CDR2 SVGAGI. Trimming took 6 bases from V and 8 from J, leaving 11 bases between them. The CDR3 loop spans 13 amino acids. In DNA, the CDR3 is TGTGCCAGCAGGGCCGACTGGGATTCACCCCTCCACTTT. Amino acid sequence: CASRADWDSPLHF.

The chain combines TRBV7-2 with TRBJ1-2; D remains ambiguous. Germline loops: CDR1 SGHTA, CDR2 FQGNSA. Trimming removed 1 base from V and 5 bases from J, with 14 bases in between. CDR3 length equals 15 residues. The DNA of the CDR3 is TGTGCCAGCAGCTTAGAGTCCCCGTATAGATATGGCTACACCTTC. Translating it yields CASSLESPYRYGYTF.

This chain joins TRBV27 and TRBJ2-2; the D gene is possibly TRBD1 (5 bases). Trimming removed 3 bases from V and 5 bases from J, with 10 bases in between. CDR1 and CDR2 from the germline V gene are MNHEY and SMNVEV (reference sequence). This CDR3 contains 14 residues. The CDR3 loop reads CASSLGQRTGELFF. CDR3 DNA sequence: TGTGCCAGCAGTTTGGGGCAGAGGACCGGGGAGCTGTTTTTT.

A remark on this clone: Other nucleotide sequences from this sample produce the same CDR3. CDR3 loop: CASGRQGYYEQFF. As DNA, the CDR3 is TGTGCTAGTGGTCGACAGGGGTATTATGAGCAGTTCTTC. The chain couples TRBV12-5 to TRBJ2-1; 8 bases are shared with TRBD1. There are 13 residues in the CDR3. Losses at the gene ends were 5 bases for V and 8 bases for J; bases not matched to a gene: 5. Germline V gene lookup returns CDR1 LGHNT and CDR2 FRNRAP.